This section outlines one T cell receptor beta chain sequence together with its context. What it binds is not known. These data belong to a study of shared clonotypes between healthy human individuals. The overall study: Three plates were used per donor for CD4 naive, three for CD4 memory, two for CD8 naive and one for CD8 memory.

Broader study findings: Generally, naive subsets came out with larger estimated richness than memory subsets. The represented genetic and exposure-history diversity was limited by the small number of donors.

Germline V gives CDR1 KGHSH, CDR2 LQKENI. Between the trimmed V and J ends, which lost 6 bases and 3 bases, there was a span of 17 bases. This CDR3 has 15 amino acids. This table comes from immunoSEQ multiplex PCR, and its TCRdb copy is limited to in-frame clones, with some not included. The sample records about 1.1 million clones, 70% to 85% being singletons. The V and J genes are TRBV18 and TRBJ1-1; D ambiguous. This TCR was sampled from a man aged 18 to 29 in good health. Some clones in this sample may be carry-over from other donors' samples. The sequenced material came from memory CD4+ T cells from PBMCs. Subset denoted: CD45RA-negative fraction. CDR3 in amino acids: CASSPTRDTDTEAFF. The CDR3 bases are TGTGCCAGCTCCCCCACGCGGGATACGGACACTGAAGCTTTCTTT.